Listed below are T cell receptor beta chains from one sample, sequenced in a study of regulatory T cells in long-lasting Graves disease. MiXCR was run by TCRdb on the multiplex PCR reads, yielding one entry per CDR3 protein. Among some 350,000 distinct CDR3 sequences listed, around 15% were seen once. The sample also formed part of further work on T cells in Graves' hyperthyroidism and ophthalmopathy.

This material consisted of peripheral blood mononuclear cells (PBMCs), taken at new diagnosis, from a patient treated with antithyroid drugs. The receptor source for this set is a young woman with Graves disease. The CDR3 runs from the conserved cysteine through the conserved F or W. The D gene is left open where the match is weak. Part of the rows lack a size; the others show once, few, many or a class for expanded clones.

size	V	J	D	DNA	CDR3
many	TRBV12-3/TRBV12-4	TRBJ2-7	TRBD2	TGTGCCAGCAGTTCGCGTTCTAGCGGGAGAATCTTCGGCCACGAGCAGTACTTC	CASSSRSSGRIFGHEQYF
many	TRBV5-1	TRBJ1-1	-	TGCGCCAGCGCACTCTATGGGGCGAACACTGAAGCTTTCTTT	CASALYGANTEAFF
-	TRBV4-1	TRBJ1-5	TRBD1	TGCGCCAGCAGCCAAAGAGCGACAGGGATGAGCAATCAGCCCCAGCATTTT	CASSQRATGMSNQPQHF
many	TRBV11-2	TRBJ2-7	-	TGTGCCAGCAGCTTAGATGGAGGGGCGGGGGAGCAGTACTTC	CASSLDGGAGEQYF
many	TRBV3-1	TRBJ2-1	TRBD2	TGTGCCAGCACCCATTCCGGGACTAGCGGCTACAATGAGCAGTTCTTC	CASTHSGTSGYNEQFF
-	TRBV9	TRBJ1-1	-	TGTGCCAGCAGCGCCGGGTTGGACAAGAACACTGAAGCTTTCTTT	CASSAGLDKNTEAFF
many	TRBV2	TRBJ2-7	TRBD1	TGTGCCACCCGGGACAGAGGTTGGGGCGAGCAGTACTTC	CATRDRGWGEQYF
few	TRBV6-2/TRBV6-3	TRBJ2-7	-	TGTGCCAGCGGACCTCGGACCTCCTGGGAGCAGTACTTC	CASGPRTSWEQYF
many	TRBV29-1	TRBJ1-1	-	TGCAGCGTGATAGGGCTGGGGTACACTGAAGCTTTCTTT	CSVIGLGYTEAFF
many	TRBV3-1	TRBJ2-6	-	TGTGCCAGCAGCCAAAGGACTGGGGCCAACGTCCTGACTTTC	CASSQRTGANVLTF
many	TRBV27	TRBJ2-1	TRBD1	TGTGCCAGCAGCAACAGGGGCGCTAGCTCCTACAATGAGCAGTTCTTC	CASSNRGASSYNEQFF
many	TRBV6-2/TRBV6-3	TRBJ2-3	-	TGTGCCAGCAGTGAACTTCAGGTCACAGATACGCAGTATTTT	CASSELQVTDTQYF
once	TRBV6-2/TRBV6-3	TRBJ2-4	-	TGTGCCAGCAGTTACACCCAAAACATTCAGTACTTC	CASSYTQNIQYF
-	TRBV3-1	TRBJ1-5	TRBD1	TGTGCCAGCAGCCAGAACAGGGGGCTTCAGCCCCAGCATTTT	CASSQNRGLQPQHF
many	TRBV20-1	TRBJ2-1	TRBD2	TGCAGTGCTAGCCTTACGTTAGCGGGGATCTCCTACAATGAGCAGTTCTTC	CSASLTLAGISYNEQFF
few	TRBV12-3/TRBV12-4	TRBJ2-7	-	TGTGCCAGCAGTTTCGGGCGGTCGGAGGGGCACGAGCAGTACTTC	CASSFGRSEGHEQYF
many	TRBV11-2	TRBJ2-3	-	TGTGCCAGCAGCCCGGGAACGTGGGATTCTAGCACAGATACGCAGTATTTT	CASSPGTWDSSTDTQYF
few	TRBV9	TRBJ2-3	-	TGTGCCAGCAGCGTAGTTCCGTCAGATACGCAGTATTTT	CASSVVPSDTQYF
once	TRBV11-2	TRBJ1-2	-	TGTGCCAGCAGCTTAGTCCGGGTTGGAAACTATGGCTACACCTTC	CASSLVRVGNYGYTF
-	TRBV30	TRBJ1-1	TRBD1	TGTGCCTGGAGACTGGGGCCTCTTCCGAGGACAGGGAGGAACACCGAAGCTTTCTTT	CAWRLGPLPRTGRNTEAFF
many	TRBV6-1	TRBJ2-1	TRBD2	TGTGCCAGCAGTACGGGACTAGCGGGAACCTACAATGAGCAGTTCTTC	CASSTGLAGTYNEQFF
many	TRBV20-1	TRBJ2-7	TRBD1	TGCAGTACTTACAGGGGGCCGCACGAGCAGTACTTC	CSTYRGPHEQYF
many	TRBV20-1	TRBJ2-1	TRBD2	TGCAGTGCTAGAGATGTAGCGGGGGGGCCCAATGAGCAGTTCTTC	CSARDVAGGPNEQFF
few	TRBV7-6	TRBJ1-6	-	TGTGCCAGCAGCTTAGAACATTCGAATTCACCCCTCCACTTT	CASSLEHSNSPLHF
many	TRBV20-1	TRBJ2-1	TRBD1	TGCAGTGCTCGAACCGGGACAGGCCTTGATGAGCAGTTCTTC	CSARTGTGLDEQFF
-	TRBV4-1	TRBJ1-2	TRBD1	TGCGCCAGCTCCCCGATGCCCGGGACAGTTAACTATGGCTACACCTTC	CASSPMPGTVNYGYTF
-	TRBV20-1	TRBJ1-2	-	TGCAGTGCTAGCCGAGAGGGCTACACCTTC	CSASREGYTF
-	TRBV7-9	TRBJ1-1	TRBD1	TGTGCCAGCAGCCGACAGGGAGGGATGGGAACTGAAGCTTTCTTT	CASSRQGGMGTEAFF
many	TRBV28	TRBJ2-5	-	TGTGCCAGCAACACTGAGGGTAGATTCGGGCAAGAGACCCAGTACTTC	CASNTEGRFGQETQYF
many	TRBV13	TRBJ2-7	TRBD1	TGTGCCAGCAGTGACAGGGGTTCTCCCCATGGGGACGAGCAGTACTTC	CASSDRGSPHGDEQYF
few	TRBV11-3	TRBJ2-7	-	TGTGCCAGCAGCTTGAACGGTCTTGAGGGGGAGCAGTACTTC	CASSLNGLEGEQYF
-	TRBV20-1	TRBJ2-2	TRBD2	TGCAGTGCAAGCGGGCGCGGGGGGGACACCGGGGAGCTGTTTTTT	CSASGRGGDTGELFF
-	TRBV7-3	TRBJ1-1	-	TGTGCCAGCAGCTTAAACGGATACGGACGGACGCCAGCTTTCTTT	CASSLNGYGRTPAFF
few	TRBV4-1	TRBJ2-7	TRBD1	TGCGCCAGCAGCGAGCTATCCGGGACAGATTTCTACGAGCAGTACTTC	CASSELSGTDFYEQYF
many	TRBV13	TRBJ2-7	TRBD1	TGTGCCAGCAGCTCAACCCCAAACGACAGGGGGAGAGACGAGCAGTACTTC	CASSSTPNDRGRDEQYF
many	TRBV18	TRBJ2-2	-	TGTGCCAGCTCACCACCCGGTTCGAACACCGGGGAGCTGTTTTTT	CASSPPGSNTGELFF
few	TRBV9	TRBJ1-1	TRBD1	TGTGCCAGCAGCGTAGGACAGGGGGGTGAAGCTTTCTTT	CASSVGQGGEAFF
many	TRBV20-1	TRBJ2-2	TRBD2	TGCAGTGCTAGGGGGTGGGGGACTAGCGGGAGGGGTAACACCGGGGAGCTGTTTTTT	CSARGWGTSGRGNTGELFF
-	TRBV5-5	TRBJ1-5	-	TGTGCCAGCAGCCCGGACGGGAATAGCAATCAGCCCCAGCATTTT	CASSPDGNSNQPQHF
-	TRBV18	TRBJ1-6	TRBD1	TGTGCCAGCTCACCACTGTGGGTGGGACAGGATTATTCACCCCTCCACTTT	CASSPLWVGQDYSPLHF
many	TRBV9	TRBJ2-3	-	TGTGCCAGCAGCCCACTATCTGCAGATACGCAGTATTTT	CASSPLSADTQYF
-	TRBV20-1	TRBJ2-7	TRBD2	TGCAGTGCGGGCCTGTGGAGCGGGACTTACGAGCAGTACTTC	CSAGLWSGTYEQYF
many	TRBV7-6	TRBJ2-1	-	TGTGCCAGCAGCTTATTGCGAGGGATCAGTGAGCAGTTCTTC	CASSLLRGISEQFF
-	TRBV6-2/TRBV6-3	TRBJ2-1	-	TGTGCCAGCAGTATTGGGAAGCGGAGCGATGAGCAGTTCTTC	CASSIGKRSDEQFF
many	TRBV28	TRBJ1-1	-	TGTGCCAGCAGTTTATCCCGGCAAAACGGAGCTTTCTTT	CASSLSRQNGAFF
many	TRBV20-1	TRBJ1-5	-	TGCAGTGCTAGCAGGCACAATCTCAATCAGCCCCAGCATTTT	CSASRHNLNQPQHF
many	TRBV11-2	TRBJ1-2	-	TGTGCCAGCAGCTTAGGTCCAGCTTATGGCTACACCTTC	CASSLGPAYGYTF
-	TRBV20-1	TRBJ1-1	-	TGCAGCTCCGCTGGCAGGGAGACTGAAGCTTTCTTT	CSSAGRETEAFF
many	TRBV6-1	TRBJ2-5	TRBD1	TGTGCCAGCAGTACAGGACAGGGGGCGTCAGGAGAGACCCAGTACTTC	CASSTGQGASGETQYF
many	TRBV7-2	TRBJ1-6	TRBD1	TGTGCCAGCAGCTCTAACGGACAGGGTAACTCACCCCTCCACTTT	CASSSNGQGNSPLHF
-	TRBV12-3/TRBV12-4	TRBJ1-3	-	TGTGCCAGCAGCTCGGGGGGGCAGCGCTCTGGAAACACCATATATTTT	CASSSGGQRSGNTIYF
many	TRBV3-1	TRBJ2-5	TRBD2	TGTGCCAGCAGCCAAGGACCGGGGGGGCCGGGGGAGACCCAGTACTTC	CASSQGPGGPGETQYF
many	TRBV7-2	TRBJ2-1	TRBD2	TGTGCCAGCAGGTCGGGGGGGGGGAACTACAATGAGCAGTTCTTC	CASRSGGGNYNEQFF
-	TRBV5-4	TRBJ2-3	TRBD2	TGTGCCAGCAGCCGGACTAGCGGGGGGGCGCATACGCAGTATTTT	CASSRTSGGAHTQYF
-	TRBV9	TRBJ2-6	-	TGTGCCAGCAGCGCCGGACACCTAAACTCTGGGGCCAACGTCCTGACTTTC	CASSAGHLNSGANVLTF
many	TRBV7-2	TRBJ2-7	-	TGTGCCAGCAGCTTAGATTCAGGTTCTACCTCCGAGCAGTACTTC	CASSLDSGSTSEQYF
many	TRBV7-3	TRBJ2-7	-	TGTGCCAGCAGCTTAGAAGGGTACGTGCGAAACTACGAGCAGTACTTC	CASSLEGYVRNYEQYF
-	TRBV27	TRBJ1-5	TRBD1	TGTGCCAGCAGTCCAAAACGGACAGGGTGGAGCAATCAGCCCCAGCATTTT	CASSPKRTGWSNQPQHF
few	TRBV4-2	TRBJ2-5	TRBD2	TGTGCCAGCAGCCAAGCCTCAGTAGCGGGTGGGGGAGAGACCCAGTACTTC	CASSQASVAGGGETQYF
many	TRBV12-3/TRBV12-4	TRBJ1-1	TRBD1	TGTGCCAGCAGGGGGACAGGGGCTTCCACTGAAGCTTTCTTT	CASRGTGASTEAFF